This T cell receptor beta chain was recovered during a study of cytomegalovirus exposure and HLA in healthy donors. It was with 60 Vbeta and 13 Jbeta primers that the PCR ran. Assay used: immunoSEQ multiplex PCR; TCRdb lists only in-frame clones, some missing. In the table there are under 200,000 clones, just under 80% of which are singletons. The germline V gene encodes CDR1 SGDLS and CDR2 YYNGEE. The CDR3 has 15 amino acids. The V segment lost 7 bases and the J segment 8 bases; nucleotides outside the gene matches: 12. The clonotype originates from a woman aged 25 to 39 in good health and CMV-seropositive. The specimen sequenced was PBMCs. The chain recombines TRBV9 with TRBJ1-6, with 7 nucleotides matching TRBD1. The CDR3 DNA reads TGTGCCAGCGGAAGAACGGGACAGAATGATTCACCCCTCCACTTT. Residues: CASGRTGQNDSPLHF. The full variable domain, completed using reference TRBV9 and TRBJ1-6, is DSGVTQTPKHLITATGQRVTLRCSPRSGDLSVYWYQQSLDQGLQFLIQYYNGEERAKGNILERFSAQQFPDLHSELNLSSLELGDSALYFCASGRTGQNDSPLHFGNGTRLTVT.